The entry below describes one TCR beta chain. Its antigen is unidentified. The sample is drawn from a study of cytomegalovirus exposure and HLA in healthy donors. Study-level points and caveats: The authors enumerated over 150 TCR beta chains as linked to cytomegalovirus. In vitro work confirmed that three CMV-associated chains recognize CMV antigens. According to a subsequent analysis, TCR clusters from the first cohort were inclined to appear together in the 110 or so validation repertoires. Most TCR sequences proved rare, with some public TCRs found in many donors.

The method was immunoSEQ multiplex PCR; TCRdb's version includes in-frame clones alone and lacks a portion of them. The sample records some 250,000 clones, 90% being singletons. This receptor was obtained from a young woman in good health and CMV-seronegative. Sequencing was performed on PBMCs.

CDR3 sequence: CASSTTGGPNTTQYF. CDR3 coding DNA: TGTGCCAGCAGTACGACAGGCGGACCGAATACGACGCAGTATTTT. V usage is TRBV2 and J usage is TRBJ2-3; D might be TRBD1 (6 bases). There are 15 residues in the CDR3. Trimming removed 5 bases from V and 9 bases from J, with 21 bases in between. The germline V gene encodes CDR1 SNHLY and CDR2 FYNNEI.